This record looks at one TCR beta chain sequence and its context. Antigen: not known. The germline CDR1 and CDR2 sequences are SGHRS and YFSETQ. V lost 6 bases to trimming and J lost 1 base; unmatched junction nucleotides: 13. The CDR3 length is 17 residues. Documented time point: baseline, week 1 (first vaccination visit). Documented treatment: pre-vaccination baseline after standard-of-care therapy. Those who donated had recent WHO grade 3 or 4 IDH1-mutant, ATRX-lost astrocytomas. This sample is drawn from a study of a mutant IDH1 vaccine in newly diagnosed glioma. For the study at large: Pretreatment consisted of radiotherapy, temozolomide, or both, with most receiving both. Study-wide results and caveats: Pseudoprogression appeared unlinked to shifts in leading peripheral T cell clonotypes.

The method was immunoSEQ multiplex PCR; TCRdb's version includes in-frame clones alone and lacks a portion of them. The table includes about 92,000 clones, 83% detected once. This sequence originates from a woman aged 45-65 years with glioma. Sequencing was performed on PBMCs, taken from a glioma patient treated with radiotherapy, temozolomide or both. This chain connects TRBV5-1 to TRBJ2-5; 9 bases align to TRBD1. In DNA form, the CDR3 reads TGCGCCAGCAAGACAGGTTGGGACAGGGCCTTCCAAGAGACCCAGTACTTC. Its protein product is CASKTGWDRAFQETQYF.